One sample yielded the 22 T cell receptor beta chains listed below, sequenced in a study of T cells after yellow fever vaccination. MiXCR, applied by TCRdb to the 5' RACE reads, yields one record per CDR3 protein. This repertoire shows 120,000 or so distinct CDR3 sequences, more than 7.5% found once; its top ten account for 30% to 50%. Here the sequenced sample was CD8+ T cells sorted from PBMCs, taken on the day of the yellow fever booster vaccination. The receptors derive from a young man who received the YFV17D yellow fever vaccine.

This rearrangement joins TRBV14 to TRBJ1-6, with a weak D call TRBD1 (6 bases). The germline V gene encodes CDR1 SGHDN and CDR2 FVKESK. V was clipped by 5 bases and J by 7 bases, with 12 bases between them. CDR3 length: 14 residues. CDR3 DNA sequence: TGTGCCAGCAGCTGGCTGGACAGCAATTCACCCCTCCACTTT. Residues: CASSWLDSNSPLHF.

The chain recombines TRBV6-6 with TRBJ2-7; D gene ambiguous. The CDR3 runs 11 residues. In germline, CDR1 is MNHNY, CDR2 SVGAGI (reference sequence). V lost 6 bases, J lost 5 bases, and 8 bases lay in between. The CDR3 loop reads CASSLGNEQYV. CDR3 bases: TGTGCCAGCAGCTTAGGGAACGAGCAGTACGTC.

V is TRBV7-8 and J is TRBJ2-5, with 8 bases lining up with TRBD1. Germline loops: CDR1 SGHVS, CDR2 FQNEAQ. V trimming: 4 bases; J trimming: 4 bases; junction bases outside the gene matches: 8. The CDR3 is 15 amino acids. The CDR3, as DNA: TGTGCCAGCAGCTCCCCACAGGGGGTAGGAGAGACCCAGTACTTC. This translates into CASSSPQGVGETQYF.

The chain links TRBV4-3 to TRBJ1-1; unclear D gene. The CDR3 extends over 13 amino acids. The V gene lost 0 bases and the J gene lost 1 base, with 3 bases spanning the gap. CDR1 LGHNA and CDR2 YSLEER come from the germline V gene. CDR3 in DNA: TGCGCCAGCAGCCAAGAAACGAACACTGAAGCTTTCTTT. Translating it yields CASSQETNTEAFF.

As DNA, the CDR3 is TGTGCCAGCAGCCCAGAGAACACGACAGACCCTTTCGACGAGCAGTACTTC. Protein product: CASSPENTTDPFDEQYF. The chain carries TRBV6-1 and TRBJ2-7, with D maybe TRBD1 (5 bases). V was trimmed by 6 bases and J by 5 bases, leaving 26 bases between them. The CDR3 totals 17 residues. The germline V gene encodes CDR1 MNHNS and CDR2 SASEGT.

Of note for this clonotype: This may be a read error, as it is one base from a much larger clone. This chain joins TRBV11-2 and TRBJ1-1; D ambiguous. V lost 5 bases and J lost 2, with 15 bases in between. There are 15 residues in the CDR3. CDR1 is SGHAT, CDR2 FQNNGV, per germline. CDR3 residues: CASSNPVVDNTEAFF. The DNA for the CDR3 is TGTGCCAGCAGCAACCCAGTGGTTGACAACACTGAAGCTTTCTTT.

This clonotype showed up many times. J is TRBJ2-1 and V is TRBV12-3 or TRBV12-4; TRBD2 agrees at 7 bases. The ends lost 4 bases at V and 3 bases at J; junction bases unmatched: 6. This CDR3 comprises 15 residues. The CDR3: CASSSSGTNYNEQFF. The CDR3 DNA is TGTGCCAGCAGTTCCTCCGGGACTAACTACAATGAGCAGTTCTTC.

This clonotype was counted a few times. The chain combines TRBV7-2 with TRBJ2-7; D might be TRBD1 (5 bases). With 5 bases removed from V and 4 bases from J, the gap between germline ends came to 21 bases. Looked up from germline, CDR1 is SGHTA and CDR2 is FQGNSA. CDR3 length equals 16 residues. The DNA for the CDR3 is TGTGCCAGCAGCCCCACGCTAGGGGCTGTTGCTTACGAGCAGTACTTC. Amino acid sequence: CASSPTLGAVAYEQYF.

The chain carries TRBV5-1 and TRBJ2-5; 13 bases are shared with TRBD2. Germline values: CDR1 SGHRS, CDR2 YFSETQ. V gave up 0 bases and J gave up 3 bases; unmatched junction bases: 8. CDR3 length: 18 amino acids. This CDR3 reads CASSLAPVTSGGEETQYF. CDR3 DNA: TGCGCCAGCAGCTTGGCCCCTGTTACTAGCGGGGGGGAAGAGACCCAGTACTTC.

This clonotype showed up just a few times. The J gene is TRBJ2-3, the V gene TRBV7-3, with 14 bases that match TRBD2. The CDR3 is made up of 16 amino acids. Germline CDR1 reads SGHTA; CDR2 reads FQGTGA. The V gene end was trimmed by 0 bases and the J gene end by 5 bases; junction bases not matched to a gene: 1. DNA for the CDR3: TGTGCCAGCAGCTTAACCGGGACTAGCGGGGGAGATACGCAGTATTTT. Protein product: CASSLTGTSGGDTQYF.

The chain couples TRBV6-2 or TRBV6-3 to TRBJ2-6; TRBD2 is a possible D gene (5 bases). CDR1 MNHEY and CDR2 SVGEGT come from the germline V gene. V gave up 6 bases and J gave up 1 base, with 22 bases separating them. This CDR3 contains 19 residues. The CDR3 DNA reads TGTGCCAGCAGCCGCGGACTCTCCTCCTTAGGATCTGGGGCCAACGTCCTGACTTTC. Translation: CASSRGLSSLGSGANVLTF.

CDR3 amino acids: CASGQGSSYNEQFF. For the CDR3, the DNA is TGTGCCAGTGGCCAGGGATCGTCCTACAATGAGCAGTTCTTC. The chain carries TRBV19 and TRBJ2-1; a weak D match, TRBD1 (5 bases). The CDR3 sequence is 14 residues long. In germline, CDR1 is LNHDA, CDR2 SQIVND (reference sequence). Trimming removed 8 bases at V and 1 base at J, with 12 bases between. The complete variable domain, with remaining parts taken from reference TRBV19 and TRBJ2-1, reads DGGITQSPKYLFRKEGQNVTLSCEQNLNHDAMYWYRQDPGQGLRLIYYSQIVNDFQKGDIAEGYSVSREKKESFPLTVTSAQKNPTAFYLCASGQGSSYNEQFFGPGTRLTVL.

This clonotype has only a few counts. In nucleotides, the CDR3 is TGTGCCAGCAGCGTACGGGGCACAGATACGCAGTATTTT. Its translation is CASSVRGTDTQYF. The V call is TRBV9, the J call TRBJ2-3; no definite D call. The CDR3 length is 13 residues. With 1 base removed from V and 1 base from J, the gap between germline ends came to 4 bases. Germline CDR1 is SGDLS and CDR2 is YYNGEE.

The V call is TRBV7-2, the J call TRBJ2-2, with D maybe TRBD1 (5 bases). CDR3 size: 16 residues. Per the germline V gene, CDR1 is SGHTA and CDR2 is FQGNSA. The V gene lost 0 bases and the J gene lost 3 bases, with 11 bases spanning the gap. DNA for the CDR3: TGTGCCAGCAGCTTAGCGCTGGACACAGACACCGGGGAGCTGTTTTTT. Protein: CASSLALDTDTGELFF.

This clonotype has at least ten counts. V usage is TRBV12-3 or TRBV12-4 and J usage is TRBJ2-5, with D unresolved. This CDR3 region has 13 residues. The V gene lost 3 bases and the J gene lost 4 bases, with 9 bases spanning the gap. CDR3 DNA sequence: TGTGCCAGCAGTTTGGCGACTCGAGAGACCCAGTACTTC. Protein sequence: CASSLATRETQYF.

This chain joins TRBV20-1 and TRBJ1-1; tentative D call: TRBD1 (6 bases). The CDR3 loop spans 13 amino acids. V lost 3 bases and J lost 5, with 13 bases in between. The V gene's germline CDR1 is DFQATT and CDR2 SNEGSKA (reference sequence). The CDR3 protein is CSARGRGGTEAFF. As DNA, the CDR3 is TGCAGTGCTAGGGGAAGGGGGGGGACTGAAGCTTTCTTT.

The chain has TRBV20-1 and TRBJ2-7, with 9 bases identical to TRBD1. Trimming removed 3 bases from V and 4 bases from J; junction bases left unmatched: 1. CDR3 length: 12 amino acids. Germline V lookup: CDR1 DFQATT, CDR2 SNEGSKA (reference sequence). CDR3 sequence (DNA): TGCAGTGCTAGCGGGACAGGGTACGAGCAGTACGTC. This gives the protein CSASGTGYEQYV.

This clonotype turned up a few times. The CDR3 is CASRTGFMSGYTF. CDR3 nucleotide sequence: TGTGCCAGCCGGACAGGGTTTATGAGTGGCTACACCTTC. The chain links TRBV12-3 or TRBV12-4 to TRBJ1-2, with 8 bases lining up with TRBD1. The CDR3 spans 13 residues. The V and J ends lost 8 bases and 7 bases, in that order; junction bases with no gene match: 9.

This clonotype was seen ten or more times. J is TRBJ2-2 and V is TRBV7-2, with a weak D call TRBD2 (6 bases). V was clipped by 6 bases and J by 3 bases, with 14 bases between them. The germline V gene has CDR1 SGHTA and CDR2 FQGNSA. The CDR3 sequence is 15 residues long. CDR3 in DNA: TGTGCCAGCAGAGTACTTAGCGGAGACACCGGGGAGCTGTTTTTT. Its protein product is CASRVLSGDTGELFF.

This clonotype turned up a few times. This rearrangement joins TRBV5-1 to TRBJ1-3; the D is unclear. Deletions cut 0 bases from V and 0 bases from J, with 7 bases between. CDR3 size: 15 residues. Germline CDR1 SGHRS, CDR2 YFSETQ. The DNA of the CDR3 is TGCGCCAGCAGCTTGGGACGGGCCTCTGGAAACACCATATATTTT. Translated, it gives CASSLGRASGNTIYF.

Here the CDR3 DNA reads TGTGCCAGCAGTTTAGCAAAACGGCTCTCCTACGAGCAGTACTTC. Its protein is CASSLAKRLSYEQYF. The chain recombines TRBV12-3 or TRBV12-4 with TRBJ2-7; D gene unclear. The length of the CDR3 is 15 residues. The ends were cut back, 0 bases at V and 0 bases at J, with 9 bases in the middle.

The rearrangement joins TRBV20-1 to TRBJ2-7; 7 positions agree with TRBD1. The germline V gene encodes CDR1 DFQATT and CDR2 SNEGSKA (reference sequence). The V segment lost 3 bases and the J segment 4 bases; nucleotides outside the gene matches: 9. The CDR3 has 14 amino acids. DNA of the CDR3: TGCAGTGCTAGGCATCCGGGACAGACATACGAGCAGTACTTC. It codes for CSARHPGQTYEQYF.